This T cell receptor beta chain was observed in a study of blood T cell repertoires in COVID-19. Seattle cases were enrolled at active infection and followed longitudinally. The protocol was immunoSEQ multiplex PCR, while the TCRdb copy is restricted to in-frame clones and leaves out a portion. The sample has 250,000 to 350,000 clones, about 86% seen once. The germline V and J ends were trimmed by 8 bases and 1 base, with 18 bases remaining between them. This CDR3 is built from 15 residues. The germline CDR1 and CDR2 sequences are SGHRS and YFSETQ. This chain connects TRBV5-1 to TRBJ2-5; possibly TRBD1 for D (6 bases). The receptor was derived from a person between 70 and 80 years old with COVID-19, enrolled during active disease. Sequencing input: peripheral blood. The DNA of the CDR3 is TGCGCCAGTGCCAGGGGAGATTTTACCCAAGAGACCCAGTACTTC. It codes for CASARGDFTQETQYF.